This TCR beta chain was observed in a study of naive and memory T cell subsets. Study-wide results and limits: Expression changes during T cell differentiation may affect RNA-based TCR counts. Naive repertoires, especially CD8, held a few larger clonotypes, possibly memory cells re-expressing CD45RA.

In the case of this clonotype: The antigen is undetermined.

This CDR3 has 16 residues. The germline gives CDR1 MGHDK, CDR2 SYGVNS. After removal of 1 base from V and 0 bases from J, the junction contained 3 bases not matched to a gene. Both TRBC1 and TRBC2 were covered by a beta constant-region primer of two equimolar oligonucleotides. Nested alpha and beta constant-region primers with the SP2 primer drove four PCR rounds on ligated cDNA. TCRdb re-analysed the UMI-ligation and nested PCR reads in MiXCR, keeping a single row per CDR3 protein. The sample has roughly 100,000 distinct CDR3 sequences, about 14% seen once. Specimen: naive CD8+ T cells from blood. The chain has TRBV25-1 and TRBJ2-1, with TRBD2 matching over 7 bases. The clonotype originates from a human donor in good health. CDR3 sequence reads: CASSEWGGLSYNEQFF. In nucleotides, the CDR3 is TGTGCCAGCAGTGAATGGGGGGGACTCTCCTACAATGAGCAGTTCTTC. The full variable domain, its missing parts supplied by reference TRBV25-1 and TRBJ2-1, is EADIYQTPRYLVIGTGKKITLECSQTMGHDKMYWYQQDPGMELHLIHYSYGVNSTEKGDLSSESTVSRIRTEHFPLTLESARPSHTSQYLCASSEWGGLSYNEQFFGPGTRLTVL.